These T cell receptor beta chains were read from a single sample in a study of blood T cell repertoires in COVID-19. Here immunoSEQ multiplex PCR was the method, and the copy in TCRdb shows in-frame clones only, minus some. The table shows roughly 210,000 clones, with more than 75% occurring only once. Sequencing was carried out using PBMCs or T cells enriched from blood (not recorded which). Every receptor here comes from a man aged 25 to 40 in a cohort exposed to, infected with or recovered from COVID-19 (not recorded which). Both conserved end residues are trimmed from each CDR3. D genes are given only for firm matches.

.	TRBV19	ASSIKGGGRNNEQF
.	TRBV4-2	ASSPGPTTNEKLF
TRBD2	TRBV28	ARGGIYEQY
.	TRBV7-9	AVGGMNTEAF
.	TRBV12-5	ASGSDQPQH
.	TRBV6-5	ASSYRGGAEANVLT
TRBD1	TRBV27	ASRTGGENQPQH
TRBD2	TRBV6-4	ASSDRRAIAGAQETQY
.	TRBV19	ASSNPSGTSTDTQY
TRBD2	TRBV13	ASSVRTSGRVYNEQF
.	TRBV6-5	ASSYSLTTEAEQF
TRBD2	TRBV24-1	AISGTSGRSHNEQF
TRBD2	TRBV27	ASSQGGLGGRYTQY
TRBD1	TRBV6-5	ASSYSRGGASYGYT